A single sample gave rise to the 19 T cell receptor beta chains below, sequenced in a study of T cell repertoires in cytomegalovirus infection. TCRdb reprocessed the reads with MiXCR, giving one entry per CDR3 protein. The sample gives about 140,000 distinct CDR3 sequences, under 8% of which show up once; about 20% is in the top ten. Material for sequencing was PBMCs. The receptors were sampled from a human donor in good health (CMV status not recorded). Some clones in this sample may be carry-over from other donors' samples.

This clonotype was seen once. The chain is built from TRBV19 and TRBJ1-4; tentatively, D is TRBD1 (6 bases). Looked up from germline, CDR1 is LNHDA and CDR2 is SQIVND (reference sequence). The CDR3 length is 14 residues. V lost 6 bases and J 1 base, leaving 9 bases between the germline ends. The CDR3 is CASRQGGTNEKLFF. The CDR3 bases are TGTGCCAGTAGACAGGGTGGAACTAATGAAAAACTGTTTTTT.

Ten or more counts support this clonotype. The chain carries TRBV6-1 and TRBJ1-5, with TRBD1 identical over 7 bases. Germline loops: CDR1 MNHNS, CDR2 SASEGT. The CDR3 extends over 13 amino acids. V shed 10 bases and J 3 bases; nucleotides not matched to a gene: 6. The chain's CDR3 is CATSEGANQPQHF. CDR3 DNA sequence: TGTGCCACTTCCGAGGGGGCCAATCAGCCCCAGCATTTT.

In this sample, this clonotype turned up many times. The CDR3: CASSLGFSPGYGYTF. The CDR3 DNA reads TGTGCCAGCAGCTTAGGATTCAGCCCAGGGTATGGCTACACCTTC. The chain uses TRBV7-2 and TRBJ1-2; possible D gene TRBD1, 5 bases. V was pared by 1 base and J by 5 bases, with 14 bases between. Per the germline V gene, CDR1 is SGHTA and CDR2 is FQGNSA. The CDR3 runs to 15 residues.

The table lists this clonotype with a few counts. This rearrangement joins TRBV6-8 to TRBJ2-7; tentative D call: TRBD2 (7 bases). The CDR3 extends over 14 amino acids. The germline V gene encodes CDR1 MNHGY and CDR2 SAAAGT. Trimming left V 2 bases short and J 4 bases short, with 12 bases between. The CDR3, as DNA: TGTGCCAGCAGTTACCGGAGGGGGGGATACGAGCAGTACTTC. It encodes CASSYRRGGYEQYF.

This clonotype was seen only a few times. This rearrangement joins TRBV7-3 to TRBJ2-7; tentative D call: TRBD2 (5 bases). The ends were cut back, 5 bases at V and 3 bases at J, with 11 bases in the middle. The CDR3 contains 13 residues. Germline lookup yields CDR1 SGHTA and CDR2 FQGTGA. CDR3 in DNA: TGTGCCAGCAGCCCTGGACGGGACTACGAGCAGTACTTC. Encoded protein: CASSPGRDYEQYF. Filled out from reference TRBV7-3 and TRBJ2-7, the complete variable domain reads GAGVSQTPSNKVTEKGKYVELRCDPISGHTALYWYRQSLGQGPEFLIYFQGTGAADDSGLPNDRFFAVRPEGSVSTLKIQRTERGDSAVYLCASSPGRDYEQYFGPGTRLTVT.

At least ten counts were recorded for this clonotype. This chain joins TRBV7-9 and TRBJ2-3; D could derive from TRBD1 or TRBD2 (6 bases each). Germline CDR1 is SEHNR and CDR2 is FQNEAQ (reference sequence). V lost 1 base and J lost 2, with 10 bases in between. The CDR3 consists of 15 residues. This chain's CDR3 is CASSLGGADTDTQYF. For the CDR3, the DNA is TGTGCCAGCAGCTTAGGGGGGGCAGACACAGATACGCAGTATTTT.

V gene TRBV29-1 combines with J gene TRBJ1-6; D is perhaps TRBD1 (6 bases). Germline values: CDR1 SQVTM, CDR2 ANQGSEA. The CDR3 is 13 amino acids. Trimming left V 5 bases short and J 8 bases short, with 13 bases between. DNA of the CDR3: TGCAGCGTTAGGCAGGGGCTTGATTCACCCCTCCACTTT. It is translated as CSVRQGLDSPLHF.

A word on this clonotype: With a much larger clone just one base away, this may be a read error. The CDR3 DNA follows: TGCAGTGCTAGAAGTGAATATAATTTACCCCTCCACTTT. The encoded protein is CSARSEYNLPLHF. The rearrangement joins TRBV20-1 to TRBJ1-6; no clear D gene. The V gene's germline CDR1 is DFQATT and CDR2 SNEGSKA (reference sequence). The CDR3 consists of 13 residues.

The chain combines TRBV19 with TRBJ1-5; D gene uncertain. Trimming pared 7 bases from V and 6 bases from J, leaving 13 bases between. The CDR3 extends over 13 amino acids. Germline lookup yields CDR1 LNHDA and CDR2 SQIVND (reference sequence). The CDR3 sequence is CASKPRGGQPQHF. CDR3 sequence (DNA): TGTGCCAGTAAGCCCCGGGGAGGTCAGCCCCAGCATTTT.

This clonotype showed up many times. This chain connects TRBV7-8 to TRBJ1-1; D not resolved. The CDR3 has 19 residues. The germline V gene has CDR1 SGHVS and CDR2 FQNEAQ. Trimming cost V 2 bases and J 3 bases, with 25 bases left between them. CDR3 sequence: CASSLIRYPAAERDTEAFF. DNA of the CDR3: TGTGCCAGCAGCTTAATCCGGTACCCCGCCGCGGAAAGGGACACTGAAGCTTTCTTT. The full variable domain, its missing parts supplied by reference TRBV7-8 and TRBJ1-1, is GAGVSQSPRYKVAKRGQDVALRCDPISGHVSLFWYQQALGQGPEFLTYFQNEAQLDKSGLPSDRFFAERPEGSVSTLKIQRTQQEDSAVYLCASSLIRYPAAERDTEAFFGQGTRLTVV.

This clonotype was seen many times. The CDR3 nucleotides read TGTGCCAGCAGCTTCGGGACAGGGAATAATTCACCCCTCCACTTT. Protein sequence: CASSFGTGNNSPLHF. The chain carries TRBV7-2 and TRBJ1-6; 9 positions agree with TRBD1. The ends lost 3 bases at V and 5 bases at J; junction bases unmatched: 2. Germline V lookup: CDR1 SGHTA, CDR2 FQGNSA. The CDR3 contains 15 residues.

This clonotype has more than one count but fewer than ten. The J gene is TRBJ2-1, the V gene TRBV28, with TRBD2 identical over 7 bases. The length of the CDR3 is 11 residues. The germline V gene has CDR1 MDHEN and CDR2 SYDVKM. V shed 6 bases, J shed 11 bases, and the junction held 4 bases outside the gene matches. Written as DNA, the CDR3 is TGTGCCAGCAGCCAGCGGGGCCAGCAGTTCTTC. Residues: CASSQRGQQFF.

The J gene is TRBJ1-4, the V gene TRBV5-1, with D uncertain. The V gene lost 0 bases and the J gene lost 3 bases, with 6 bases spanning the gap. The CDR3 covers 14 residues. Germline V gives CDR1 SGHRS, CDR2 YFSETQ. The CDR3 protein is CASSLEGPNEKLFF. The CDR3 region has the DNA TGCGCCAGCAGCTTGGAAGGCCCTAATGAAAAACTGTTTTTT.

In its sample, this clonotype was seen a few times. The rearrangement uses TRBV6-6 and TRBJ1-5, with 11 bases identical to TRBD1. The CDR3 has 17 residues. The germline V gene encodes CDR1 MNHNY and CDR2 SVGAGI (reference sequence). V lost 2 bases and J lost 4; bases outside the gene matches: 7. The CDR3 is CASSYSSGQGVNQPQHF. The CDR3, as DNA: TGTGCCAGCAGTTACAGCTCGGGACAGGGGGTTAATCAGCCCCAGCATTTT.

This clonotype occurred a few times. This chain joins TRBV9 and TRBJ2-5, with unresolved D. The CDR3 runs to 15 residues. Germline CDR1 and CDR2: SGDLS and YYNGEE. V was trimmed by 0 bases and J by 1 base, leaving 10 bases between them. DNA of the CDR3: TGTGCCAGCAGCGTAGTAGGCGACATCCAAGAGACCCAGTACTTC. Protein: CASSVVGDIQETQYF.

This clonotype was seen many times. This chain connects TRBV10-3 to TRBJ1-6; perhaps TRBD1 as D (6 bases). The CDR3 consists of 14 residues. With 5 bases removed from V and 7 bases from J, the gap between germline ends came to 12 bases. CDR1 ENHRY and CDR2 SYGVKD come from the germline V gene. The CDR3 spells CAISRSQGNSPLHF. The CDR3 DNA sequence: TGTGCCATCAGTCGGTCCCAGGGGAATTCACCCCTCCACTTT.

The CDR3 here is CASSLGGLQGGNQPQHF. CDR3 sequence (DNA): TGTGCCAGCAGTTTAGGAGGACTACAGGGCGGCAATCAGCCCCAGCATTTT. This chain connects TRBV12-3 or TRBV12-4 to TRBJ1-5, with D possibly TRBD1 on 6 matching bases. Deletions cut 1 base from V and 2 bases from J, with 15 bases between. This CDR3 has 17 amino acids.

This clonotype was recorded at least ten times. No DNA is shown, since the ends of the CDR3 on it are uncertain; the CDR3 is the one TCRdb lists. The chain carries TRBV7-2 and TRBJ2-2; the listed D gene, TRBD1, was not tested against the DNA. The CDR3 totals 15 residues, both ends included. The germline gives CDR1 SGHTA, CDR2 FQGNSA. This CDR3 is CASSPTVAGAMGLFF.

This clonotype has ten or more counts. The V gene is TRBV28, the J gene TRBJ1-2, with D perhaps TRBD1 (5 bases). V shed 6 bases and J shed 3 bases, with 5 bases lying between them. Germline V CDR1 and CDR2: MDHEN, SYDVKM. This CDR3 region has 11 residues. This CDR3 reads CASSRDYGYTF. The CDR3 nucleotides are TGTGCCAGCAGCAGGGACTATGGCTACACCTTC.